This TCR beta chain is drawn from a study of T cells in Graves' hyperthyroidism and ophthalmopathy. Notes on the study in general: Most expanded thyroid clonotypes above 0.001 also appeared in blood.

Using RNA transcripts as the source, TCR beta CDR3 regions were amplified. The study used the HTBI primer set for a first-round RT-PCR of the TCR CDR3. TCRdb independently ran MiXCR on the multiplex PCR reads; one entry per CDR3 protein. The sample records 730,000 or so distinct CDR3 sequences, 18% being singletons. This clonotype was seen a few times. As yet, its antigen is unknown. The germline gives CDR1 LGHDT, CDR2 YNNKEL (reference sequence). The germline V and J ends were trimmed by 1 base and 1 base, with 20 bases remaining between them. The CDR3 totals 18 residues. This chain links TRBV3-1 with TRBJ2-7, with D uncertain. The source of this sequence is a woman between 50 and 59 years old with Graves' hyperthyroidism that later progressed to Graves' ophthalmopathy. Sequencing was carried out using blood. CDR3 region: CASSQVLRKLGSSYEQYF. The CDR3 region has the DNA TGTGCCAGCAGCCAAGTCCTCAGGAAATTAGGGTCGTCCTACGAGCAGTACTTC.